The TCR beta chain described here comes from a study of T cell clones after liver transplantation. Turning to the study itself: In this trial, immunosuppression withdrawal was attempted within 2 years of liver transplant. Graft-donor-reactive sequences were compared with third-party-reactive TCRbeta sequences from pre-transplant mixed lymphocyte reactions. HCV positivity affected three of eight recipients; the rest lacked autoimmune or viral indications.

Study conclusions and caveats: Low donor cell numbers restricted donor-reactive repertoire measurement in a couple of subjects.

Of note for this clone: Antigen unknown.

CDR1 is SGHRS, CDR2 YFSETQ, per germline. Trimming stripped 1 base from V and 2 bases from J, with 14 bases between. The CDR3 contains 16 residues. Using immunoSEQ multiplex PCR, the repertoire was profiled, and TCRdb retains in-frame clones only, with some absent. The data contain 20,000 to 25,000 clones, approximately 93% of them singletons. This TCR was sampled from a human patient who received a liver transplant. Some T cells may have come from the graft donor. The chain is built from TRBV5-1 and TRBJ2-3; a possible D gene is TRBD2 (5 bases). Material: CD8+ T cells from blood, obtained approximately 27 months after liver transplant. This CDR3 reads CASSLRPAAHTDTQYF. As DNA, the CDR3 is TGCGCCAGCAGCTTGCGGCCAGCGGCCCACACAGATACGCAGTATTTT.